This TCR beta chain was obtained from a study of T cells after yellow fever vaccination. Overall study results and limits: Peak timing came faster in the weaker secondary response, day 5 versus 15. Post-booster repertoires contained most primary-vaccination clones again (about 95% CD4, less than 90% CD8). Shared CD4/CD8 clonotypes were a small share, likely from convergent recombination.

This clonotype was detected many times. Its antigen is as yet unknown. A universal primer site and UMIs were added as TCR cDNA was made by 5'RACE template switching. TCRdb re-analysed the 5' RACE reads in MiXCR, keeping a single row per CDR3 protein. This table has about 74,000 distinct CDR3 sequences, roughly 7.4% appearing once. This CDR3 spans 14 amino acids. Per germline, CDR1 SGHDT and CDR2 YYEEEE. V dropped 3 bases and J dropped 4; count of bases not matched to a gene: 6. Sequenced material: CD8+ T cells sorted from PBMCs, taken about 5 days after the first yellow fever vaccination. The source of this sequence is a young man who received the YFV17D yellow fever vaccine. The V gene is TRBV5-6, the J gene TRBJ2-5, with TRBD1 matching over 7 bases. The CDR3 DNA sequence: TGTGCCAGCAGCTGGGCGACAGGGCGAGAGACCCAGTACTTC. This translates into CASSWATGRETQYF.